This record concerns one TCR beta chain sequence. This record belongs to a study of T cell changes during pregnancy in multiple sclerosis. The assay was immunoSEQ multiplex PCR, and TCRdb's table has in-frame clones only and misses some. The top ten hold around 3.4% of the sample, which has over 30,000 clones, roughly 90% seen once. The input for sequencing was CD8+ T cells from peripheral blood mononuclear cells, taken in the third trimester of pregnancy. This receptor was taken from a female donor with multiple sclerosis, enrolled in a pregnancy study.

The CDR3 reads CASSLESYSGNTIYF. Written as DNA, the CDR3 is TGTGCCAGCAGCTTAGAGTCTTACTCTGGAAACACCATATATTTT. The V call is TRBV11-2, the J call TRBJ1-3; D is undetermined. The V and J ends lost 0 bases and 0 bases respectively, with 6 bases between them. Per germline, CDR1 SGHAT and CDR2 FQNNGV. The CDR3 extends over 15 amino acids.